This T cell receptor beta chain was sequenced for a study of T cells in Graves' hyperthyroidism and ophthalmopathy. With 5 bases removed from V and 8 bases from J, the gap between germline ends came to 18 bases. The CDR3 contains 15 residues. Germline V gives CDR1 SGHTA, CDR2 FQGNSA. There are many counts of this clonotype. Amplification of TCR beta CDR3 regions used RNA as the template. The HTBI set primed first-round TCR CDR3 RT-PCR. In TCRdb, the multiplex PCR reads were re-called with MiXCR into one record per CDR3 protein. This sample has approximately 200,000 distinct CDR3 sequences, with approximately 20% found just once.

The sequencing sample was made of blood. The V gene is TRBV7-2, the J gene TRBJ1-4; tentatively, D is TRBD1 (6 bases). The clonotype originates from a man between 35 and 55 years old with Graves' hyperthyroidism. Written as DNA, the CDR3 is TGTGCCAGCAGCGGAGAACGGGGACACGTGGAAAAACTGTTTTTT. It codes for CASSGERGHVEKLFF.